This TCR beta chain was identified in a study of naive and memory T cell subsets. This clonotype was counted at least ten times. Its specificity is unknown. Notes on the study in general: This RNA-based method may be sensitive to activation-related transcript changes.

Germline V gene sequence: CDR1 MDHEN, CDR2 SYDVKM. The length of the CDR3 is 15 residues. V shed 5 bases and J 7 bases; nucleotides not matched to a gene: 8. TCR cDNA received a 3' ligated oligonucleotide that carried a UMI. RNA was extracted from around 2.7 ml of whole blood of healthy adults. Reverse transcription used DNase-treated unsorted total RNA, aiming for roughly 1 to 1000 ng. The SP2 primer and nested alpha and beta constant region primers amplified ligated cDNA in four rounds. A single record per CDR3 protein comes from TCRdb applying MiXCR to the 5' RACE reads. Seen here are 50,000 to 60,000 distinct CDR3 sequences, approximately 8% observed once, and the top ten hold roughly 9.8%.

V gene TRBV28 combines with J gene TRBJ1-6; TRBD1 matches 7 bases. The TCR was taken from a female donor in good health. CDR3 region: CASSALGQPNSPLHF. The CDR3 DNA sequence: TGTGCCAGCAGTGCCCTGGGACAGCCCAATTCACCCCTCCACTTT. The variable domain in full, completed from reference TRBV28 and TRBJ1-6, reads DVKVTQSSRYLVKRTGEKVFLECVQDMDHENMFWYRQDPGLGLRLIYFSYDVKMKEKGDIPEGYSVSREKKERFSLILESASTNQTSMYLCASSALGQPNSPLHFGNGTRLTVT.